This T cell receptor (beta chain) emerged from a study of T-cell reconstitution after alpha-beta-depleted transplantation in children. Unique molecular identifiers tagged the TCRbeta library. MiXCR, run by TCRdb on the PCR reads, gives a single entry per CDR3 protein. The profile covers roughly 280,000 distinct CDR3 sequences, with 11% appearing a single time and roughly a quarter taken by the ten largest. This clonotype was counted at least ten times. Antigen specificity is unknown. The study, taken as a whole, reports: Where some patients showed high TCRbeta diversity at day 60, it came from recipient T cells and thymic progenitors that had survived. One year after transplant, T-cell counts and diversity came mostly from newly produced T cells. Several hundred expanded graft clones reportedly supplied alpha-beta T cells about two months after transplant.

Source: peripheral blood, taken 180 days after TCRalphabeta/CD19-depleted stem cell transplant. The receptor was derived from a male patient aged 2 to 9 who had a stem cell transplant for chronic granulomatous disease, so the T cells may come from the graft donor.

CDR3 nucleotide sequence: TGTGCCAGCTCACGCGTGCGGTCCTACAATGAGCAGTTCTTC. Translation: CASSRVRSYNEQFF. The rearrangement links TRBV5-5 to TRBJ2-1; no reliable D call. There are 14 residues in the CDR3. Germline V gene lookup returns CDR1 SGHKS and CDR2 YYEKEE (reference sequence). Trimming left V 7 bases short and J 1 base short, with 12 bases between. The complete variable domain, with remaining parts taken from reference TRBV5-5 and TRBJ2-1, reads DAGVTQSPTHLIKTRGQQVTLRCSPISGHKSVSWYQQVLGQGPQFIFQYYEKEERGRGNFPDRFSARQFPNYSSELNVNALLLGDSALYLCASSRVRSYNEQFFGPGTRLTVL.